These 17 T cell receptor beta chains originate from one sample sequenced in a study of identical twins. TCRdb reprocessed the 5' RACE reads via MiXCR and lists one record per CDR3 protein. This table holds about 1.7 million distinct CDR3 sequences, around 33% found once. The sequencing input was cord blood. These receptor sequences come from a newborn girl in good health.

There are a few counts of this clonotype. The chain uses TRBV6-1 and TRBJ1-1; 7 nucleotides agree with TRBD1. Trimming removed 5 bases from V and 7 bases from J; junction bases left unmatched: 10. Germline loops: CDR1 MNHNS, CDR2 SASEGT. The CDR3 sequence is 14 residues long. The CDR3 region has the DNA TGTGCCAGCAGTAAATTAGGGGGCGCAATTGAAGCTTTCTTT. Translation: CASSKLGGAIEAFF.

This clonotype was counted between two and nine times. This chain links TRBV20-1 with TRBJ2-7; 9 bases match TRBD2. The V segment lost 2 bases and the J segment 10 bases; nucleotides outside the gene matches: 18. This CDR3 spans 16 amino acids. Germline loops: CDR1 DFQATT, CDR2 SNEGSKA (reference sequence). As DNA, the CDR3 is TGCAGTGCTAGATCCTCCCTGCGGGGGGGGGTTTGGATTCAGTACTTC. Its protein is CSARSSLRGGVWIQYF.

This sequence joins TRBV3-1 and TRBJ2-3, with 13 bases fitting TRBD2. The V gene end was trimmed by 3 bases and the J gene end by 5 bases; junction bases not matched to a gene: 8. Per the germline V gene, CDR1 is LGHDT and CDR2 is YNNKEL (reference sequence). The CDR3 is 17 residues long. CDR3 bases: TGTGCCAGCAGCCATCCCACTAGCGGGGGGGCTCTAGATACGCAGTATTTT. Translating gives CASSHPTSGGALDTQYF.

In its sample, this clonotype was seen a few times. V is TRBV9 and J is TRBJ1-2; weak D call: TRBD1 (6 bases). Germline V CDR1 and CDR2: SGDLS, YYNGEE. Between the trimmed V and J ends, which lost 2 bases and 6 bases, there was a span of 8 bases. CDR3 length: 12 residues. The DNA for the CDR3 is TGTGCCAGCAGCGTGGACAGTGATGGCTACACCTTC. This codes for CASSVDSDGYTF.

The chain carries TRBV23-1 and TRBJ2-7, with D perhaps TRBD1 or TRBD2 (5 bases each). TRBV23-1 is filed as an ORF, its function uncertain. The CDR3 is 20 residues long. Trimming took off 4 bases at V and 1 base at J, with 29 bases between the two ends. Here the CDR3 reads CASSLSSGPSPGPVSYEQYF. Written as DNA, the CDR3 is TGCGCCAGCAGTCTGTCTTCGGGACCCTCACCCGGGCCTGTTTCCTACGAGCAGTACTTC.

This clonotype was recorded a few times. The rearrangement uses TRBV11-2 and TRBJ2-1; 10 nucleotides agree with TRBD2. V lost 6 bases and J lost 0; bases outside the gene matches: 2. This CDR3 is 15 amino acids long. Germline V gene data show CDR1 as SGHAT and CDR2 as FQNNGV. The CDR3 reads CASSTSGVSYNEQFF. The DNA for the CDR3 is TGTGCCAGCAGTACTAGCGGGGTCTCCTACAATGAGCAGTTCTTC.

V is TRBV18 and J is TRBJ2-1; D tentatively reads TRBD1 or TRBD2 (5 bases each). This CDR3 has 19 residues. Germline CDR1 and CDR2: KGHSH and LQKENI. Trimming removed 3 bases at V and 0 bases at J, with 21 bases between. The CDR3 DNA reads TGTGCCAGCTCACCCGGACGGGACGTCCTTCATAGCTCCTACAATGAGCAGTTCTTC. Its translation is CASSPGRDVLHSSYNEQFF.

V usage is TRBV20-1 and J usage is TRBJ2-3; 7 nucleotides line up with TRBD2. Germline lookup yields CDR1 DFQATT and CDR2 SNEGSKA (reference sequence). V trimming: 4 bases; J trimming: 1 base; junction bases outside the gene matches: 2. The CDR3 runs 13 residues. CDR3 amino acids: CSANGRGTDTQYF. In DNA, the CDR3 is TGCAGTGCTAATGGGAGGGGCACAGATACGCAGTATTTT.

The rearrangement joins TRBV5-1 to TRBJ2-4; D gene uncertain. The CDR3 sequence is 13 residues long. With 6 bases removed from V and 2 bases from J, the gap between germline ends came to 9 bases. CDR1 and CDR2 from the germline V gene are SGHRS and YFSETQ. As DNA, the CDR3 is TGCGCCAGCATGGACGGAACCAAAAACATTCAGTACTTC. Encoded protein: CASMDGTKNIQYF.

The chain employs TRBV2 and TRBJ2-4; TRBD1 might be the D (5 bases). V was trimmed by 3 bases and J by 8 bases, leaving 11 bases between them. The germline CDR1 and CDR2 sequences are SNHLY and FYNNEI. The CDR3 runs to 13 residues. This CDR3 is CASSDRVWDIQYF. Written as DNA, the CDR3 is TGTGCCAGCAGTGACAGGGTGTGGGACATTCAGTACTTC.

This chain links TRBV7-2 with TRBJ2-7; 11 positions match TRBD1. The germline V gene encodes CDR1 SGHTA and CDR2 FQGNSA. With 5 bases clipped from V and 5 bases from J, the junction kept 8 bases outside the gene matches. This CDR3 region has 15 residues. In nucleotides, the CDR3 is TGTGCCAGCAGCCTAAACCCGGGACAGGGGGACGAGCAGTACTTC. This translates into CASSLNPGQGDEQYF.

This clonotype was seen only once. CDR3 sequence: CASSLGGTGSGYTF. The CDR3, as DNA: TGTGCCAGCAGTTTAGGAGGTACAGGGAGTGGCTACACCTTC. The V call is TRBV27, the J call TRBJ1-2; D perhaps matches TRBD1 (6 bases). The CDR3 length is 14 residues. Germline V lookup: CDR1 MNHEY, CDR2 SMNVEV (reference sequence). V lost 2 bases to trimming and J lost 7 bases, with 14 bases between them.

This clonotype was seen only a few times. This rearrangement joins TRBV5-1 to TRBJ2-1; TRBD2 is a possible D gene (5 bases). Germline CDR1 is SGHRS and CDR2 is YFSETQ. This CDR3 comprises 18 residues. Trimming took 4 bases from V and 1 from J, leaving 21 bases between them. In DNA form, the CDR3 reads TGCGCCAGCAGCCTGTGGGTCGGATCCGGGATTTCCTACAATGAGCAGTTCTTC. Translating it yields CASSLWVGSGISYNEQFF.

V gene TRBV10-3 combines with J gene TRBJ2-1; 8 nucleotides align to TRBD2. Trimming at V came to 3 bases and at J to 5 bases, leaving 12 bases not matched to a gene. CDR1 is ENHRY and CDR2 is SYGVKD in the germline V gene. The CDR3 runs to 17 residues. CDR3 residues: CAISDRLAGFQNNEQFF. Written as DNA, the CDR3 is TGTGCCATCAGTGATCGTCTAGCGGGTTTCCAAAACAATGAGCAGTTCTTC.

This clonotype has more than one count but fewer than ten. In nucleotides, the CDR3 is TGTGCCAGCAGTTTACGAGGGGGGCCGCAGTATTTT. Protein product: CASSLRGGPQYF. This chain uses TRBV12-3 or TRBV12-4 with TRBJ2-3; D is perhaps TRBD1 or TRBD2 (6 bases each). V shed 2 bases and J shed 10 bases, with 10 bases lying between them. This CDR3 contains 12 residues.

This clonotype was picked up a small number of times. The V call is TRBV6-1, the J call TRBJ2-4; 8 bases match TRBD1. Germline CDR1 is MNHNS and CDR2 is SASEGT. This CDR3 has 15 residues. V lost 6 bases and J lost 5; bases outside the gene matches: 9. In DNA form, the CDR3 reads TGTGCCAGCAGCACGGACCAGGGGGCTCAAAACATTCAGTACTTC. It is translated as CASSTDQGAQNIQYF.

The chain couples TRBV27 to TRBJ2-3; D is perhaps TRBD1 or TRBD2 (5 bases each). This CDR3 has 15 residues. Trimming removed 4 bases at V and 6 bases at J, with 17 bases between. The germline gives CDR1 MNHEY, CDR2 SMNVEV (reference sequence). DNA for the CDR3: TGTGCCAGCAGTTCGGGACCAGGGACCTCCGATACGCAGTATTTT. This sequence encodes CASSSGPGTSDTQYF.